This TCR beta chain came from a study of T cells after yellow fever vaccination. From germline, CDR1 is ENHRY and CDR2 SYGVKD. This CDR3 comprises 14 residues. Trimming took 2 bases from V and 0 from J, leaving 7 bases between them. A 5'RACE template-switching step, the method used to make TCR cDNA, added a universal primer site and UMIs. MiXCR, run by TCRdb on the 5' RACE reads, gives a single entry per CDR3 protein. The sample includes some 320,000 distinct CDR3 sequences, roughly 9% of them seen just once. General study findings and limits: Abundant contaminating clonotypes from the bulk population could appear in FACS-sorted repertoires.

This clonotype was counted only a few times. What it recognizes is unknown. The chain couples TRBV10-3 to TRBJ1-1, with D hard to call. The sequence came from a man in his late teens or twenties who received the YFV17D yellow fever vaccine. Source: CD4+ T cells sorted from PBMCs, taken 5 days after the yellow fever booster vaccination. The CDR3 spells CAISETWMNTEAFF. The DNA of the CDR3 is TGTGCCATCAGTGAGACCTGGATGAACACTGAAGCTTTCTTT.